What follows describes a single T cell receptor beta chain. The sample carries other DNA sequences with the same CDR3. Germline V lookup: CDR1 LGHDT, CDR2 YNNKEL (reference sequence). V was clipped by 4 bases and J by 8 bases; unmatched bases: 8. The CDR3 has 15 amino acids. This record belongs to a study of blood T cell repertoires in COVID-19. The repertoire was sequenced with immunoSEQ multiplex PCR; TCRdb's copy has only in-frame clones and lacks some. The sample records some 180,000 clones, more than 80% being singletons. The sequence came from a man aged 40-49 years who had recovered from COVID-19. The sequenced sample consisted of PBMCs or T cells enriched from blood (not recorded which). The J gene is TRBJ2-2, the V gene TRBV3-1 (or the pseudogene TRBV3-2); TRBD1 agrees at 9 bases. CDR3 sequence: CASSPPGQGTGELFF. The CDR3, as DNA: TGTGCCAGCAGCCCTCCGGGACAGGGTACGGGGGAGCTGTTTTTT.